There are many counts of the clone carrying this T cell receptor beta chain. This specimen comes from a study of T cells after yellow fever vaccination. TCRdb recomputed calls from the 5' RACE reads with MiXCR, one row per CDR3 protein. The table records fewer than 350,000 distinct CDR3 sequences, 8% to 10% of them present only once. The CDR3 runs to 12 residues. Germline values: CDR1 SNHLY, CDR2 FYNNEI. The ends were cut back, 2 bases at V and 0 bases at J, with 1 base in the middle. The chain employs TRBV2 and TRBJ2-5; no definite D call. This TCR derives from a man in his late teens or twenties who received the YFV17D yellow fever vaccine. The sample in question was PBMCs, obtained on the day of the first yellow fever vaccination. The CDR3 sequence is CASSEYQETQYF. The CDR3 DNA sequence: TGTGCCAGCAGTGAATACCAAGAGACCCAGTACTTC.